Presented here are 27 T cell receptor beta chains from one specimen sequenced in a study of T-cell reconstitution after alpha-beta-depleted transplantation in children. Preparation of the TCRbeta library was carried out with unique molecular identifiers. Using its own MiXCR run on the PCR reads, TCRdb lists one record per CDR3 protein. This sample has 350,000 to 450,000 distinct CDR3 sequences, with roughly 22% found just once. The sample consisted of PBMCs from the stem cell graft donor, taken from the stem cell graft. The receptors here all came from a human donor who donated a stem cell graft to a child with acute myeloid leukemia.

The chain links TRBV20-1 to TRBJ1-5; possible D gene TRBD1, 5 bases. The germline V and J ends were trimmed by 3 bases and 5 bases, with 8 bases remaining between them. CDR1 and CDR2 from the germline V gene are DFQATT and SNEGSKA (reference sequence). CDR3 size: 12 residues. CDR3 bases: TGCAGTGCTAGCGCGGGGGATCAGCCCCAGCATTTT. This sequence encodes CSASAGDQPQHF.

The V and J genes are TRBV7-2 and TRBJ2-1, with D perhaps matching TRBD2 (6 bases). V lost 0 bases, J lost 10 bases, and 13 bases lay in between. CDR3 size: 14 residues. Germline V gene lookup returns CDR1 SGHTA and CDR2 FQGNSA. The DNA for the CDR3 is TGTGCCAGCAGCTTAGCGAGGGACTCTCAGGAGCAGTTCTTC. This sequence encodes CASSLARDSQEQFF.

V is TRBV28 and J is TRBJ1-6, with a tentative D call TRBD1 (5 bases). This CDR3 comprises 15 residues. V was pared by 0 bases and J by 9 bases, with 12 bases between. Germline V gene data show CDR1 as MDHEN and CDR2 as SYDVKM. In nucleotides, the CDR3 is TGTGCCAGCAGTTTATGGGGACGGGGTGGTTCACCCCTCCACTTT. Its protein is CASSLWGRGGSPLHF.

This clonotype was found a few times. CDR3 amino acids: CASSLYRQETQYF. CDR3 sequence (DNA): TGTGCCAGCAGTTTGTACAGACAAGAGACCCAGTACTTC. This chain links TRBV27 with TRBJ2-5, with unresolved D. Germline V CDR1 and CDR2: MNHEY, SMNVEV (reference sequence). V shed 3 bases and J shed 2 bases, with 7 bases lying between them. This CDR3 spans 13 amino acids.

This chain joins TRBV7-8 and TRBJ2-1; no reliable D call. The ends were cut back, 5 bases at V and 6 bases at J, with 20 bases in the middle. The CDR3 runs 16 residues. Germline values: CDR1 SGHVS, CDR2 FQNEAQ. The CDR3 protein is CASSGRTDPLSNEQFF. CDR3 bases: TGTGCCAGCAGCGGCCGGACCGACCCCCTGAGCAATGAGCAGTTCTTC.

This clonotype was seen a handful of times. The V and J genes are TRBV12-3 or TRBV12-4 and TRBJ2-7; the D gene is possibly TRBD1 (6 bases). CDR3 size: 14 residues. V was trimmed by 5 bases and J by 4 bases, leaving 15 bases between them. For the CDR3, the DNA is TGTGCCAGCAGTGTAACCGGGACACCATACGAGCAGTACTTC. Translated, it gives CASSVTGTPYEQYF.

V gene TRBV6-2 or TRBV6-3 combines with J gene TRBJ2-2; D is unclear. The germline V gene encodes CDR1 MNHEY and CDR2 SVGEGT. Trimming removed 5 bases at V and 6 bases at J, with 16 bases between. There are 15 residues in the CDR3. DNA of the CDR3: TGTGCCAGCAGTCCCGCCCGATCTCTCCCCGGGGAGCTGTTTTTT. Its protein product is CASSPARSLPGELFF.

This clonotype was counted ten times or more. The CDR3 DNA follows: TGTGCCAGCAGTCCCCCGGGGGTCGGCTACACCTTC. Residues: CASSPPGVGYTF. The chain has TRBV12-3 or TRBV12-4 and TRBJ1-2; possible D gene TRBD1, 5 bases. This CDR3 contains 12 residues. V shed 5 bases and J shed 8 bases, with 12 bases lying between them.

This clonotype was detected a few times. The gene calls are TRBV12-3 or TRBV12-4 and TRBJ2-7, with D uncertain. The V end lost 8 bases, the J end lost 8 bases, and 19 bases lay between the germline ends. This CDR3 is built from 13 residues. The CDR3 DNA follows: TGTGCCAGCTCGATGGTGGCCGCTCAGCAGCAGTACTTC. Protein sequence: CASSMVAAQQQYF.

This clonotype has just a few counts. The chain is built from TRBV5-1 and TRBJ2-1; D possibly corresponds to TRBD2 (6 bases). Trimming shortened V by 4 bases and J by 8 bases, and 13 bases separated the two germline ends. The CDR3 spans 13 residues. Per the germline V gene, CDR1 is SGHRS and CDR2 is YFSETQ. For the CDR3, the DNA is TGCGCCAGCAGCCAGACTAGTCAGGATGAGCAGTTCTTC. It translates to CASSQTSQDEQFF.

J is TRBJ2-3 and V is TRBV5-1, with a tentative D call TRBD1 (6 bases). This CDR3 region has 15 residues. The germline CDR1 and CDR2 sequences are SGHRS and YFSETQ. V was trimmed by 1 base and J by 1 base, leaving 10 bases between them. CDR3: CASSLQGSGTDTQYF. The CDR3 DNA is TGCGCCAGCAGCTTGCAGGGGTCGGGCACAGATACGCAGTATTTT.

Ten or more counts support this clonotype. The CDR3 nucleotides read TGTGCCAGCAGTGACAACACGGGCCCCACTGGCACCGGGGAGCTGTTTTTT. Amino acids: CASSDNTGPTGTGELFF. This chain links TRBV25-1 with TRBJ2-2; D is undetermined. Germline lookup yields CDR1 MGHDK and CDR2 SYGVNS. The CDR3 spans 17 residues. The ends were cut back, 3 bases at V and 4 bases at J, with 18 bases in the middle. The entire variable domain, with the rest obtained from reference TRBV25-1 and TRBJ2-2, is as follows: EADIYQTPRYLVIGTGKKITLECSQTMGHDKMYWYQQDPGMELHLIHYSYGVNSTEKGDLSSESTVSRIRTEHFPLTLESARPSHTSQYLCASSDNTGPTGTGELFFGEGSRLTVL.

This chain joins TRBV20-1 and TRBJ2-3; D is possibly TRBD1 (6 bases). From germline, CDR1 is DFQATT and CDR2 SNEGSKA (reference sequence). This CDR3 is built from 13 residues. Deletions cut 5 bases from V and 5 bases from J, with 14 bases between. As DNA, the CDR3 is TGCAGTGCTCCTCAGGGGACCGGAGATACGCAGTATTTT. Its translation: CSAPQGTGDTQYF.

The chain links TRBV30 to TRBJ2-3; D is unresolved. CDR3 length: 15 amino acids. Germline CDR1 and CDR2: GTSNPN and SVGIG (reference sequence). V was cut by 2 bases and J by 4 bases, with 16 bases left in between. CDR3 amino acids: CAWSNIPTHSDTQYF. Written as DNA, the CDR3 is TGTGCCTGGAGTAATATCCCGACACATTCAGATACGCAGTATTTT.

This clonotype has a count of ten or more. This chain connects TRBV29-1 to TRBJ2-5; D assignment may be TRBD1 or TRBD2 (5 bases each). The V end was cut by 4 bases, the J end by 6 bases, with 12 bases between. Germline CDR1 reads SQVTM; CDR2 reads ANQGSEA. This CDR3 contains 12 residues. CDR3 sequence (DNA): TGCAGCGTTGGGGAGACAGAACAGACCCAGTACTTC. Translated, it gives CSVGETEQTQYF.

The chain combines TRBV6-1 with TRBJ2-1, with a tentative D call TRBD1 (6 bases). Germline values: CDR1 MNHNS, CDR2 SASEGT. The CDR3 is 14 residues long. Trimming cost V 10 bases and J 4 bases, with 17 bases left between them. CDR3 sequence: CATQQGNGYNEQFF. The CDR3 bases are TGTGCCACGCAACAGGGAAATGGATACAATGAGCAGTTCTTC.

This chain joins TRBV12-3 or TRBV12-4 and TRBJ1-5; tentative D call: TRBD1 (6 bases). CDR3 length: 15 residues. The V and J ends lost 2 bases and 6 bases respectively, with 14 bases between them. CDR3 sequence reads: CASSLRGKGAQPQHF. As DNA, the CDR3 is TGTGCCAGCAGTTTAAGGGGGAAAGGAGCTCAGCCCCAGCATTTT.

This clonotype was observed at least ten times. The chain has TRBV3-1 and TRBJ2-5; D uncertain. Trimming shortened V by 1 base and J by 2 bases, and 8 bases separated the two germline ends. The CDR3 spans 14 residues. Germline loops: CDR1 LGHDT, CDR2 YNNKEL (reference sequence). The CDR3 sequence is CASSQGTEQETQYF. CDR3 bases: TGTGCCAGCAGCCAAGGGACGGAACAAGAGACCCAGTACTTC.

The chain is built from TRBV27 and TRBJ2-7; the D gene could be TRBD1 or TRBD2 (5 bases each). Germline CDR1 is MNHEY and CDR2 is SMNVEV (reference sequence). The CDR3 covers 14 residues. V was clipped by 6 bases and J by 0 bases, with 12 bases between them. CDR3 in amino acids: CASSISGASYEQYF. The CDR3 DNA reads TGTGCCAGCAGCATCTCCGGGGCCTCCTACGAGCAGTACTTC.

In this sample, this clonotype turned up a few times. The chain employs TRBV14 and TRBJ2-1; D may match TRBD1 or TRBD2 (5 bases each). Trimming left V 4 bases short and J 0 bases short, with 10 bases between. CDR1 and CDR2 from the germline V gene are SGHDN and FVKESK. The CDR3 length is 15 residues. In DNA, the CDR3 is TGTGCCAGCAGCCTGACAGACTACTCCTACAATGAGCAGTTCTTC. Protein: CASSLTDYSYNEQFF.

This sequence joins TRBV27 and TRBJ1-2; possibly TRBD1 for D (5 bases). Deletions cut 2 bases from V and 2 bases from J, with 9 bases between. The CDR3 sequence is 14 residues long. The germline V gene has CDR1 MNHEY and CDR2 SMNVEV (reference sequence). In DNA form, the CDR3 reads TGTGCCAGCAGTTTACAGGGATCCAACTATGGCTACACCTTC. Protein product: CASSLQGSNYGYTF.

The chain links TRBV5-1 to TRBJ2-6; a weak D match, TRBD2 (5 bases). Trimming took 4 bases from V and 3 from J, leaving 14 bases between them. The CDR3 has 16 residues. CDR1 and CDR2 from the germline V gene are SGHRS and YFSETQ. The CDR3 protein is CASSPTPGFGANVLTF. The CDR3 nucleotides are TGCGCCAGCAGCCCCACTCCGGGGTTTGGGGCCAACGTCCTGACTTTC.

The chain links TRBV6-5 to TRBJ1-1, with TRBD1 as a possible D gene (6 bases). The CDR3 has 14 amino acids. Trimming removed 7 bases at V and 4 bases at J, with 16 bases between. Germline lookup yields CDR1 MNHEY and CDR2 SVGAGI. Written as DNA, the CDR3 is TGTGCCAGCATCAACGGGGGGGCGGGCACTGAAGCTTTCTTT. Translation gives CASINGGAGTEAFF.

The chain combines TRBV3-1 with TRBJ1-1; possibly TRBD1 for D (6 bases). Trimming took off 1 base at V and 4 bases at J, with 10 bases between the two ends. The germline V gene encodes CDR1 LGHDT and CDR2 YNNKEL (reference sequence). This CDR3 contains 14 residues. As DNA, the CDR3 is TGTGCCAGCAGCCAAGTGGGGGGCGGCACTGAAGCTTTCTTT. Amino acid sequence: CASSQVGGGTEAFF.

This clonotype occurred a few times. The chain uses TRBV28 and TRBJ2-7; D call uncertain. Germline lookup yields CDR1 MDHEN and CDR2 SYDVKM. This CDR3 spans 12 amino acids. The V end lost 3 bases, the J end lost 3 bases, and 6 bases lay between the germline ends. CDR3 amino acids: CASSFGFYEQYF. In nucleotides, the CDR3 is TGTGCCAGCAGTTTCGGCTTCTACGAGCAGTACTTC.

This clonotype was counted only a few times. The chain is built from TRBV7-2 and TRBJ2-7; 7 nucleotides match TRBD2. J gave up 7 bases and V 1 base, and 7 bases lay outside the gene matches. This CDR3 is 14 amino acids long. Per the germline V gene, CDR1 is SGHTA and CDR2 is FQGNSA. CDR3 region: CASSLVGGGAEQYF. The CDR3 region has the DNA TGTGCCAGCAGCTTAGTGGGGGGAGGGGCTGAGCAGTACTTC. Full variable domain (rest looked up from reference TRBV7-2 and TRBJ2-7): GAGVSQSPSNKVTEKGKDVELRCDPISGHTALYWYRQSLGQGLEFLIYFQGNSAPDKSGLPSDRFSAERTGGSVSTLTIQRTQQEDSAVYLCASSLVGGGAEQYFGPGTRLTVT.

This clonotype appeared many times. The J gene is TRBJ1-2, the V gene TRBV20-1; tentative D call: TRBD1 (5 bases). V was pared by 7 bases and J by 8 bases, with 20 bases between. Germline CDR1 is DFQATT and CDR2 is SNEGSKA (reference sequence). The CDR3 is 13 amino acids. CDR3 protein: CSGPGQGDWGYTF. The DNA for the CDR3 is TGCAGTGGGCCCGGCCAGGGAGATTGGGGCTACACCTTC.